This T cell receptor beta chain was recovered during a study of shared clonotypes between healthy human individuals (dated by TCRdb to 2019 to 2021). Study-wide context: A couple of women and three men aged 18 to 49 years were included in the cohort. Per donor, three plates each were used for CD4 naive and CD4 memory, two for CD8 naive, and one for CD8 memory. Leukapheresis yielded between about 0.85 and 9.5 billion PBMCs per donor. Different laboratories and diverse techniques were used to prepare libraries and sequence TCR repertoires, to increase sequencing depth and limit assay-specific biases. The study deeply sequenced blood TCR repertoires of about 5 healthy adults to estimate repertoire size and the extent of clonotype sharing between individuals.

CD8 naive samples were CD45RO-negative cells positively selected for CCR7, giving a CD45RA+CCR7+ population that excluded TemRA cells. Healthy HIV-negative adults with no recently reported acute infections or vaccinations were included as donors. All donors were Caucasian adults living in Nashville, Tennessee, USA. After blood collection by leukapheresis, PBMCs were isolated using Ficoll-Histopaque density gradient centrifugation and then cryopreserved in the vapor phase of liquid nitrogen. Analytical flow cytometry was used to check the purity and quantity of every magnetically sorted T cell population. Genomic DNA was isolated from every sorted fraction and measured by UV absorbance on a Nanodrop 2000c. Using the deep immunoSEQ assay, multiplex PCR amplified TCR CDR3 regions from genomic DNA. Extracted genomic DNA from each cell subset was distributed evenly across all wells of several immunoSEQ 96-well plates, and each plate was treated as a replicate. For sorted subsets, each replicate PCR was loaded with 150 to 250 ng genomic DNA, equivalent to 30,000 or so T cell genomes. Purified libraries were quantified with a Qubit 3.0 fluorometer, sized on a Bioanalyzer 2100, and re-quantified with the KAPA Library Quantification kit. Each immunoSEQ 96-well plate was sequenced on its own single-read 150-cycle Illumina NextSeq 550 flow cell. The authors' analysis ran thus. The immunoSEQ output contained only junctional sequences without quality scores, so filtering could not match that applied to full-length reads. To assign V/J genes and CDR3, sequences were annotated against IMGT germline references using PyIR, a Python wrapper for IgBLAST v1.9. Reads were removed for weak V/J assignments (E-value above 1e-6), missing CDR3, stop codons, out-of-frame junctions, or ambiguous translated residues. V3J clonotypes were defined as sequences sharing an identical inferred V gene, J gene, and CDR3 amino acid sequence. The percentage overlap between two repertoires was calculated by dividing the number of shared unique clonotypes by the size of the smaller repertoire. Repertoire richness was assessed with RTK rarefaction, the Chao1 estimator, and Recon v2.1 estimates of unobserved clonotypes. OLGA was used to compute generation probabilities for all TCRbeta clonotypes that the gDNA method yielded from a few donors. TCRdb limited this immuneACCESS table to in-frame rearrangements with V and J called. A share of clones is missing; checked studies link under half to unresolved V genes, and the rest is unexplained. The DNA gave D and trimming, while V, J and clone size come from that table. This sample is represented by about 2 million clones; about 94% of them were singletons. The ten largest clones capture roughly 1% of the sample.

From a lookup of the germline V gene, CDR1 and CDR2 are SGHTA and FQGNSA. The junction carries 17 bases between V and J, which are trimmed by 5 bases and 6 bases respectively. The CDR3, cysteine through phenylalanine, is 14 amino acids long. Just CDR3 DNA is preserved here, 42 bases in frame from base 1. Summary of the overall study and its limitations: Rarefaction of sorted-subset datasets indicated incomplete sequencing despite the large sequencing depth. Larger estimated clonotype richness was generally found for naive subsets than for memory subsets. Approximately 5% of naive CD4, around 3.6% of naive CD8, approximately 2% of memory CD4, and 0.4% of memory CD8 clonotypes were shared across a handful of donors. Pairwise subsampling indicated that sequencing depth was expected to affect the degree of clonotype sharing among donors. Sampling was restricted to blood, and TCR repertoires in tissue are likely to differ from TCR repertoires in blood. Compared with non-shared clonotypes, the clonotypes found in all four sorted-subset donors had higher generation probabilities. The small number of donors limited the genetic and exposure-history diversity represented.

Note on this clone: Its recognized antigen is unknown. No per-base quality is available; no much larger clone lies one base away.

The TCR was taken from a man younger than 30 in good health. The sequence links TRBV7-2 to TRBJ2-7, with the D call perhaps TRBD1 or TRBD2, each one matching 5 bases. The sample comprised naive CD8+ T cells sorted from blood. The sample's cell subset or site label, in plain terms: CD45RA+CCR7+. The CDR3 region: CASSESGTASEQYF. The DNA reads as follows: TGTGCCAGCAGCGAGTCCGGGACCGCCTCCGAGCAGTACTTC.